A selection of T cell receptor beta chains follows, all from one sample in a study of cytomegalovirus exposure and HLA in healthy donors. Sequencing used immunoSEQ multiplex PCR; TCRdb keeps in-frame clones, though not all of them. The sample has tens of thousands of clones; roughly three quarters are singletons. The sequenced sample consisted of PBMCs. These receptor sequences come from a woman aged 40 to 50 in good health and CMV-seronegative. Both conserved end residues are part of each CDR3. The D gene is left open where the match is weak. A clone size is listed for some rows: how often the clone was seen (once, few, many), or a class if it is expanded.

V gene,D gene,clone size,J gene,CDR3 protein,CDR3 DNA
TRBV7-2,TRBD2,-,TRBJ2-7,CASSPGGRGGVDEQYF,TGTGCCAGCAGCCCAGGGGGGCGGGGGGGCGTCGACGAGCAGTACTTC
TRBV19,TRBD1,-,TRBJ2-1,CASSPRGQGAGEQFF,TGTGCCAGTAGTCCGAGGGGACAGGGGGCTGGTGAGCAGTTCTTC
TRBV18,-,-,TRBJ1-4,CASSPQESEKLFF,TGTGCCAGCTCACCACAGGAGTCGGAAAAACTGTTTTTT
TRBV5-1,-,few,TRBJ1-3,CASTLTGNTIYF,TGCGCCAGCACCCTAACTGGAAACACCATATATTTT
TRBV5-4,-,-,TRBJ2-5,CASSSSGVYQETQYF,TGTGCCAGCAGCTCTTCAGGGGTATACCAAGAGACCCAGTACTTC
TRBV30,TRBD1,-,TRBJ2-1,CARDSARYNEQFF,TGTGCCCGGGACAGTGCCAGATACAATGAGCAGTTCTTC
TRBV29-1,TRBD1,once,TRBJ2-7,CSVLKADRGNEQYF,TGCAGCGTCCTAAAGGCGGACAGGGGAAACGAGCAGTACTTC
TRBV30,-,-,TRBJ1-5,CAWARDNSDQPHHF,TGTGCCTGGGCCCGGGATAACTCTGATCAGCCCCACCATTTT
TRBV5-1,TRBD2,-,TRBJ2-3,CASSLTSGGPGDTQYF,TGCGCCAGCAGCCTTACTAGCGGGGGGCCGGGGGATACGCAGTATTTT
TRBV11-1,TRBD1,-,TRBJ1-1,CASSSPAGGFGEAFF,TGTGCCAGCAGCTCGCCAGCAGGGGGCTTCGGTGAAGCTTTCTTT
TRBV9,-,-,TRBJ1-5,CASSVGLDSNQPQNF,TGTGCCAGCAGCGTAGGTCTGGATAGCAATCAGCCCCAGAATTTT